The 20 T cell receptor beta chains in this list originate from one sample, sequenced in a study of radiotherapy plus CTLA-4 blockade in lung cancer. Here immunoSEQ multiplex PCR was the method, and the copy in TCRdb shows in-frame clones only, minus some. The table lists about 23,000 clones, around 71% of them singletons, with 3.2% in the top ten. Sequencing was performed on peripheral blood, taken from a patient treated with radiotherapy plus ipilimumab. The receptors were sampled from a human donor with non-small cell lung cancer whose response to radiotherapy plus ipilimumab could not be evaluated.

Note on this clone: The junction and the germline gene differ at one end; a read error may be behind it. CDR3 nucleotides: TGTGCCAGCAAGAGGGCCCCTACCTACAAGCAGTACTTC. It encodes CASKRAPTYKQYF. V and J are TRBV27 and TRBJ2-7; possibly TRBD2 for D (5 bases). Germline CDR1 reads MNHEY; CDR2 reads SMNVEV (reference sequence). The CDR3 loop spans 13 amino acids.

The CDR3 here is CASRWSLGGIQYF. CDR3 sequence (DNA): TGTGCCAGCAGATGGAGTCTAGGGGGCATTCAGTACTTC. The rearrangement joins TRBV6-5 to TRBJ2-4; TRBD1 is a possible D gene (6 bases). V gave up 6 bases and J gave up 9 bases, with 15 bases separating them. CDR3 size: 13 residues. Germline CDR1 is MNHEY and CDR2 is SVGAGI.

The chain carries TRBV5-1 and TRBJ1-3, with a tentative D call TRBD1 (6 bases). Germline V gene sequence: CDR1 SGHRS, CDR2 YFSETQ. This CDR3 spans 14 amino acids. V gave up 2 bases and J gave up 1 base, with 7 bases separating them. The CDR3, as DNA: TGCGCCAGCAGCTTCGACAGGTCTGGAAACACCATATATTTT. As protein: CASSFDRSGNTIYF.

With regard to this clone: At one end the junction does not follow the germline gene, possibly because of a read error. The V call is TRBV19, the J call TRBJ2-3; D call uncertain. CDR3 size: 8 residues. The germline gives CDR1 LNHDA, CDR2 SQIVND (reference sequence). CDR3 nucleotide sequence: TGTGCCAGAAGGAGACGGGATTTT. This gives the protein CARRRRDF.

The V call is TRBV6-1, the J call TRBJ2-7; TRBD1 matches at 7 bases. In germline, CDR1 is MNHNS, CDR2 SASEGT. V was pared by 6 bases and J by 7 bases, with 12 bases of the junction left unmatched. The CDR3 extends over 14 amino acids. The CDR3 DNA reads as TGTGCCAGCAGCCCGCCAGGGGGAGTAGGGGAGCAGTACTTC. Translated: CASSPPGGVGEQYF.

This clone was seen a few times. The rearrangement uses TRBV30 and TRBJ2-7; a weak D match, TRBD1 (6 bases). CDR1 is GTSNPN and CDR2 is SVGIG in the germline V gene (reference sequence). The germline V and J ends were trimmed by 1 base and 5 bases, with 9 bases remaining between them. The CDR3 has 12 residues. CDR3 loop: CAWSGQVDEQYF. The CDR3 coding sequence is TGTGCCTGGAGTGGACAGGTCGACGAGCAGTACTTC.

V usage is TRBV10-1 and J usage is TRBJ2-1, with 10 bases lining up with TRBD2. CDR3 length: 16 residues. J gave up 5 bases and V 5 bases, and 9 bases lay outside the gene matches. Germline values: CDR1 WNHNN, CDR2 SYGVQD (reference sequence). Here the CDR3 DNA reads TGCGCCAGCAGTAGAGGACTAGCGGTGGGCGACAATGAGCAGTTCTTC. Translating it yields CASSRGLAVGDNEQFF.

The genes are TRBV2 and TRBJ2-5, with a weak D call TRBD2 (6 bases). This CDR3 has 15 amino acids. CDR1 and CDR2 from the germline V gene are SNHLY and FYNNEI. Deletions cut 6 bases from V and 4 bases from J, with 18 bases between. CDR3 in DNA: TGTGCCAGCAGCGGTTCGGGGGTGGAGGGAGAGACCCAGTACTTC. This encodes CASSGSGVEGETQYF.

This clone was detected a few times. The junction differs from germline at one of its ends, possibly a read error. The chain joins TRBV19 to TRBJ2-1; D unclear. This CDR3 comprises 12 residues. Germline loops: CDR1 LNHDA, CDR2 SQIVND (reference sequence). The CDR3 spells CASSIRYDEQFF. CDR3 in DNA: TGTGCCAGTAGTATACGCTACGATGAGCAGTTCTTC.

This clone was detected only a few times. The V gene is TRBV11-2, the J gene TRBJ2-2; D is unclear. Germline V gene data show CDR1 as SGHAT and CDR2 as FQNNGV. V shed 1 base and J shed 4 bases, with 7 bases lying between them. The CDR3 totals 14 residues. In nucleotides, the CDR3 is TGTGCCAGCAGCTTAGCGCCGCGCACCGGGGAGCTGTTTTTT. The encoded protein is CASSLAPRTGELFF.

The rearrangement joins TRBV5-1 to TRBJ2-5, with TRBD2 as a possible D gene (6 bases). CDR1 and CDR2 (germline): SGHRS, YFSETQ. This CDR3 spans 14 amino acids. V lost 3 bases and J lost 5, with 14 bases in between. This CDR3 is CASSSGAGRETQYF. In DNA form, the CDR3 reads TGCGCCAGCAGCTCCGGGGCGGGGCGGGAGACCCAGTACTTC. The full variable domain, rest sourced from reference TRBV5-1 and TRBJ2-5, is KAGVTQTPRYLIKTRGQQVTLSCSPISGHRSVSWYQQTPGQGLQFLFEYFSETQRNKGNFPGRFSGRQFSNSRSEMNVSTLELGDSALYLCASSSGAGRETQYFGPGTRLLVL.

The rearrangement links TRBV25-1 to TRBJ2-7; TRBD2 matches 11 bases. The closer fit of TRBJ2-1 to the DNA end suggests the J call may be wrong. This CDR3 region has 17 residues. Germline CDR1 and CDR2: MGHDK and SYGVNS. Written as DNA, the CDR3 is TGTGCCAGCAGTGAATTTAGCGGGAGGGTCCTTGGCAATGAGCAGTTCTTC. Its translation is CASSEFSGRVLGNEQFF.

By sample share, this clone is medium-sized. V is TRBV6-6 and J is TRBJ1-5; D gene ambiguous. V was shortened by 8 bases and J by 10 bases, with 12 bases between the two germline ends. CDR1 MNHNY and CDR2 SVGAGI come from the germline V gene (reference sequence). CDR3 length equals 11 residues. CDR3 loop: CASGGAEPQHF. In DNA, the CDR3 is TGTGCCAGCGGCGGAGCGGAACCCCAGCATTTT.

The sample holds a few counts of this clone. CDR3 sequence (DNA): TGCGCCAGCAGCTCCTCCGACAGTTACGGGGAGCTGTTTTTT. This gives the protein CASSSSDSYGELFF. J is TRBJ2-2 and V is TRBV5-1; D perhaps matches TRBD1 (5 bases). Trimming removed 3 bases from V and 7 bases from J, with 13 bases in between. CDR3 length equals 14 residues. CDR1 and CDR2 from the germline V gene are SGHRS and YFSETQ.

The rearrangement links TRBV7-2 to TRBJ1-2; D not certain. In germline, CDR1 is SGHTA, CDR2 FQGNSA. CDR3 length: 13 amino acids. V dropped 2 bases and J dropped 7 bases, with 11 bases sitting between them. CDR3 nucleotides: TGTGCCAGCAGCTTACCGGAGTCGAGTGGCTACACCTTC. Protein product: CASSLPESSGYTF.

The gene calls are TRBV5-5 and TRBJ1-4; D remains ambiguous. Trimming removed 5 bases at V and 0 bases at J, with 17 bases between. Germline V lookup: CDR1 SGHKS, CDR2 YYEKEE (reference sequence). The CDR3 covers 17 residues. Here the CDR3 reads CASRRVPGSSTNEKLFF. CDR3 in DNA: TGTGCCAGCAGGCGTGTCCCGGGTAGCTCAACTAATGAAAAACTGTTTTTT.

The chain couples TRBV5-6 to TRBJ2-2, with 7 nucleotides matching TRBD1. With 6 bases clipped from V and 1 base from J, the junction kept 9 bases outside the gene matches. Germline values: CDR1 SGHDT, CDR2 YYEEEE. This CDR3 has 16 residues. The CDR3 is CASTKQGLRNTGELFF. CDR3 sequence (DNA): TGTGCCAGCACCAAACAGGGGCTACGGAACACCGGGGAGCTGTTTTTT.

This sequence joins TRBV15 and TRBJ1-1; D might be TRBD1 (5 bases). CDR3 length: 15 amino acids. Germline lookup yields CDR1 LNHNV and CDR2 YYDKDF (reference sequence). V lost 1 base, J lost 4 bases, and 13 bases lay in between. CDR3 coding DNA: TGTGCCACCAGCAGAGGGGGACTAACGGGCACTGAAGCTTTCTTT. Translation gives CATSRGGLTGTEAFF.

J is TRBJ2-7 and V is TRBV2; D gene ambiguous. The V and J ends lost 2 bases and 4 bases respectively, with 6 bases between them. CDR3 size: 12 residues. Per the germline V gene, CDR1 is SNHLY and CDR2 is FYNNEI. CDR3 amino acids: CASSEQAYEQYF. The DNA of the CDR3 is TGTGCCAGCAGTGAACAGGCTTACGAGCAGTACTTC.

The rearrangement joins TRBV18 to TRBJ2-4, with TRBD1 matching over 8 bases. In germline, CDR1 is KGHSH, CDR2 LQKENI. J was trimmed by 4 bases and V by 1 base; bases with no gene match: 6. The length of the CDR3 is 16 residues. CDR3 protein: CASSPRAGQGKNIQYF. The CDR3 region has the DNA TGTGCCAGCTCACCACGGGCCGGACAGGGAAAAAACATTCAGTACTTC.